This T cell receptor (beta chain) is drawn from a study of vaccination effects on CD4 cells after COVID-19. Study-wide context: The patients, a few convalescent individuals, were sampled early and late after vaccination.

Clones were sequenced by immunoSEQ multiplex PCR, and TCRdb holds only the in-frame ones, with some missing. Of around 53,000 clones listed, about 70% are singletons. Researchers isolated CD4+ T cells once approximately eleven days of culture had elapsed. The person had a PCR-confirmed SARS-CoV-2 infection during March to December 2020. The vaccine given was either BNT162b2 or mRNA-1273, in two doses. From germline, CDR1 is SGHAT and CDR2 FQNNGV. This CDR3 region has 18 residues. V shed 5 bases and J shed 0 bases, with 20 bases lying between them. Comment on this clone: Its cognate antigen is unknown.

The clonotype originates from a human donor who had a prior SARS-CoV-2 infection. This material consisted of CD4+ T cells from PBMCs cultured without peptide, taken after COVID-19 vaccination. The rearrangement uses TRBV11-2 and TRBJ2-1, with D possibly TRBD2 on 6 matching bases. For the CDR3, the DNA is TGTGCCAGCAGCGCGGGACCCCCGCGCCCCTTCTCCTACAATGAGCAGTTCTTC. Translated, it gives CASSAGPPRPFSYNEQFF.